This TCR beta chain was found in a study of T-cell reconstitution after alpha-beta-depleted transplantation in children. V gave up 4 bases and J gave up 5 bases; unmatched junction bases: 7. CDR3 length: 14 residues. Per the germline V gene, CDR1 is SGHRS and CDR2 is YFSETQ. As for this clonotype: The antigen is unknown.

The study's findings and limits: Some patients owed their high day-60 TCRbeta diversity to surviving recipient T cells and thymic progenitors.

Unique molecular identifiers were built into the TCRbeta library. TCRdb used MiXCR to reprocess the PCR reads, holding one entry per CDR3 protein. The profile covers fewer than 700,000 distinct CDR3 sequences, with more than 20% appearing a single time and roughly 14% taken by the ten largest. The input for sequencing was PBMCs, mostly from graft donor cells, taken 360 days after TCRalphabeta/CD19-depleted stem cell transplant. V and J are TRBV5-1 and TRBJ2-3; the match to TRBD2 covers 7 bases. The receptor was isolated from a boy in the first two years of life who had a stem cell transplant for acute myeloid leukemia, so the T cells may come from the graft donor. The CDR3 sequence: CASSTGTNGDTQYF. The CDR3 bases are TGCGCCAGCAGCACCGGGACTAACGGAGATACGCAGTATTTT.